This TCR beta chain was identified during a study of low-dose radiotherapy and immunotherapy resistance in tumors. First-strand cDNA used TRAV- and TRBV-specific primers, covering alpha and beta chains. TCR amplification involved around 22 PCR cycles with a constant-region primer and V-primer adapter. TCRdb reprocessed the reads with MiXCR, giving one entry per CDR3 protein. The table shows roughly 30,000 distinct CDR3 sequences, with approximately 49% occurring only once. Time point specified: after trial treatment. Treatment of the sample: LDRT plus nivolumab, ipilimumab, low-dose cyclophosphamide and aspirin (RACIN trial). Every donor was treated with nivolumab, ipilimumab, aspirin, low-dose cyclophosphamide and also low-dose radiotherapy. V lost 8 bases, J lost 8 bases, and 8 bases stayed unmatched. CDR1 is MDHEN and CDR2 is SYDVKM in the germline V gene. This CDR3 contains 14 residues.

This chain links TRBV28 with TRBJ2-3, with 12 bases aligning to TRBD2. The material was PBMCs, obtained after low-dose radiotherapy plus immunotherapy. The TCR sequence derives from a male donor with gallbladder cancer. CDR3 protein: CASVGASGRATQYF. The CDR3 DNA reads as TGTGCCAGCGTGGGGGCTAGCGGGAGGGCTACGCAGTATTTT.